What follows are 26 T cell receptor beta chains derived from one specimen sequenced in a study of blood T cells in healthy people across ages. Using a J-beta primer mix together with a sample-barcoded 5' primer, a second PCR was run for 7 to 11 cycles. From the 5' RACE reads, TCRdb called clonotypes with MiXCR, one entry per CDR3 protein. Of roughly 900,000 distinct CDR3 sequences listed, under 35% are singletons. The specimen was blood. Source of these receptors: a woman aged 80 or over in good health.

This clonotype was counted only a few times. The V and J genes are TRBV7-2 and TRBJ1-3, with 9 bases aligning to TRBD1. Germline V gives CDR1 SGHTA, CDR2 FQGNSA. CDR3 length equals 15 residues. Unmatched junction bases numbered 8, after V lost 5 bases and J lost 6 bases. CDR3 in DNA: TGTGCCAGCAGCATAAGGACAGGGGAAACAAACACCATATATTTT. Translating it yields CASSIRTGETNTIYF.

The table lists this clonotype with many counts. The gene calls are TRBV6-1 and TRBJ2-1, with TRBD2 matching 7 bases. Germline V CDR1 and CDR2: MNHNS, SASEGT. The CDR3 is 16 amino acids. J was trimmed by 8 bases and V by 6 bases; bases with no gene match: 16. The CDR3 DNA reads TGTGCCAGCAGACCTCTTTCGGGGGGTTCTGTGGATGAGCAGTTCTTC. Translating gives CASRPLSGGSVDEQFF.

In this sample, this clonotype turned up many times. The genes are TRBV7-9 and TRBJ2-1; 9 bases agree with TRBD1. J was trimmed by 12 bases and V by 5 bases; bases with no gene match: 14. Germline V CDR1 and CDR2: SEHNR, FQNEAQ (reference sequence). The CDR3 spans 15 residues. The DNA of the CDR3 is TGTGCCAGCAGCCAAACCGGGACAGGGTCCTTTTCGCAGTTCTTC. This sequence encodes CASSQTGTGSFSQFF.

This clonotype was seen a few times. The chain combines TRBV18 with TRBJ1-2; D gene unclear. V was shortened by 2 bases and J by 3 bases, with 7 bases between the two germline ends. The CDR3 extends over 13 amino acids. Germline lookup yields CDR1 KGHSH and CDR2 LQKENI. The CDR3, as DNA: TGTGCCAGCTCACCATCAGCTGACTATGGCTACACCTTC. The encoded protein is CASSPSADYGYTF.

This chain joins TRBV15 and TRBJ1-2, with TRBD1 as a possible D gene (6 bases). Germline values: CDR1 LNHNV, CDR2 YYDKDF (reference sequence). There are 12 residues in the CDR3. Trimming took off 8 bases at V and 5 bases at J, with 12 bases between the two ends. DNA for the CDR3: TGTGCCACCTCTGGACAGAAATATGGCTACACCTTC. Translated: CATSGQKYGYTF.

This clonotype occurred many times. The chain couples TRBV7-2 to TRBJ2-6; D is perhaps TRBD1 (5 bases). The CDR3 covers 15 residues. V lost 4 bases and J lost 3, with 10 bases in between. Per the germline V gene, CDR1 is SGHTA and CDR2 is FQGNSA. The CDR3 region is CASSSAGYGANVLTF. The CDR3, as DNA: TGTGCCAGCAGCTCAGCAGGGTATGGGGCCAACGTCCTGACTTTC.

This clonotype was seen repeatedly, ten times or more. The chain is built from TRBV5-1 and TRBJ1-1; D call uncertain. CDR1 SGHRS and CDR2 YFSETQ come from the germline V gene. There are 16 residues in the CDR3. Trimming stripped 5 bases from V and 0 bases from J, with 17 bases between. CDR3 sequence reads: CASSASQLAVNTEAFF. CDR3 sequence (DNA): TGCGCCAGCAGTGCCTCCCAATTGGCCGTGAACACTGAAGCTTTCTTT.

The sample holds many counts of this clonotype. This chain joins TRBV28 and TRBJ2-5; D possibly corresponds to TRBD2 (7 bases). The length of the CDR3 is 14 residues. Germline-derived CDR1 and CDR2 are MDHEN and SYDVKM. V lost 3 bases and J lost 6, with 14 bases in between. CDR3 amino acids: CASSLTGGAKTQYF. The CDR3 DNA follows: TGTGCCAGCAGTTTGACGGGGGGCGCGAAGACCCAGTACTTC. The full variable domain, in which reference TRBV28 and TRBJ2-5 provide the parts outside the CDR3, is DVKVTQSSRYLVKRTGEKVFLECVQDMDHENMFWYRQDPGLGLRLIYFSYDVKMKEKGDIPEGYSVSREKKERFSLILESASTNQTSMYLCASSLTGGAKTQYFGPGTRLLVL.

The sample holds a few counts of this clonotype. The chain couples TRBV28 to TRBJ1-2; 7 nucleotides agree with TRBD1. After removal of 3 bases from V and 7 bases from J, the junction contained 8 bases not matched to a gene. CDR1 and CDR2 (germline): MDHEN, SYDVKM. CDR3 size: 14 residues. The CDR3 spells CASSLFDRASGYTF. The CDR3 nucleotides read TGTGCCAGCAGTTTGTTTGACAGGGCGAGTGGCTACACCTTC.

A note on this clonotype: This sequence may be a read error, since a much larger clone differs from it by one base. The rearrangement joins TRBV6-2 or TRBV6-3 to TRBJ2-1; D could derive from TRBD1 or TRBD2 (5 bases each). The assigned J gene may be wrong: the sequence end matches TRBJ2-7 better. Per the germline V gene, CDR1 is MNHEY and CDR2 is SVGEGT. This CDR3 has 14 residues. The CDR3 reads CASSSGAEPHEQYF. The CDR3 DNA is TGTGCCAGCAGTTCCGGGGCGGAACCCCACGAGCAGTACTTC.

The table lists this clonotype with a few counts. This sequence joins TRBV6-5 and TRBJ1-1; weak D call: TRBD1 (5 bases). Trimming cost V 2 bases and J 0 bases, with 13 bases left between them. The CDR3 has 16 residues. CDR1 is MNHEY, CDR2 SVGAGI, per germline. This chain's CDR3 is CASSYQPGTVNTEAFF. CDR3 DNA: TGTGCCAGCAGTTACCAGCCGGGGACGGTGAACACTGAAGCTTTCTTT.

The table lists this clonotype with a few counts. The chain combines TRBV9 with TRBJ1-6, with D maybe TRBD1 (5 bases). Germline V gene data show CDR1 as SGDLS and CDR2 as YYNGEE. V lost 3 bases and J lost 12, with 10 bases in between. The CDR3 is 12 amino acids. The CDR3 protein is CASSAGTRPLHF. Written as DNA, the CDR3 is TGTGCCAGCAGCGCAGGGACCAGACCCCTCCACTTT.

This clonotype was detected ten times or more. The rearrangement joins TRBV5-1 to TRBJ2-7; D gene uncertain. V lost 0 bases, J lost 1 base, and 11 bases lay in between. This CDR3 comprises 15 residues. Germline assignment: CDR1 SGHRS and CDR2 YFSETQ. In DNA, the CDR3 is TGCGCCAGCAGCTTGGCATTGAGTGAATCCTACGAGCAGTACTTC. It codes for CASSLALSESYEQYF.

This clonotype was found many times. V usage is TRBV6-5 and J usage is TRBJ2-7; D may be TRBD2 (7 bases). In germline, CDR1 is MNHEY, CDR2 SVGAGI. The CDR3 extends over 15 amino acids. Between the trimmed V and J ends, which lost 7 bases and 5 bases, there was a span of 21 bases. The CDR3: CASTPWGRGSDEQYF. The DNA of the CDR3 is TGTGCCAGCACTCCCTGGGGGCGGGGGTCTGACGAGCAGTACTTC.

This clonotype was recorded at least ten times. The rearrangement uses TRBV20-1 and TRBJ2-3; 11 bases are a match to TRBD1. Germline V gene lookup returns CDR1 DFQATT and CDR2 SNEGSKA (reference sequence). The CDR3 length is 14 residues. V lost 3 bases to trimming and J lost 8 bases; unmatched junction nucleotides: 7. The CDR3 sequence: CSASQGTGGGTQYF. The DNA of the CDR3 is TGCAGTGCTAGTCAAGGGACAGGGGGGGGTACGCAGTATTTT.

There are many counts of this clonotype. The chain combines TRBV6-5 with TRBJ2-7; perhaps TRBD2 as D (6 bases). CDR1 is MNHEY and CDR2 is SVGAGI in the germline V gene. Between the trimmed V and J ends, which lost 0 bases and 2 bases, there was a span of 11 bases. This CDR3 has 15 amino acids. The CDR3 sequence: CASSYSDPGAYEQYF. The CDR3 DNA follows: TGTGCCAGCAGTTACTCTGACCCGGGGGCCTACGAGCAGTACTTC.

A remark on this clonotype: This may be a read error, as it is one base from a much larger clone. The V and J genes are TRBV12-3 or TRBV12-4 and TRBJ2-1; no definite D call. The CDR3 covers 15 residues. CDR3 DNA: TGTGCCAGCAGTTTAGGGGGAAGATCCTACAATGAGCAGGTCTTC. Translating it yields CASSLGGRSYNEQVF.

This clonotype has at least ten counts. CDR3 loop: CASSVGGQGHNEQFF. The DNA for the CDR3 is TGTGCCAGCAGCGTGGGGGGACAGGGGCACAATGAGCAGTTCTTC. This chain connects TRBV7-2 to TRBJ2-1; 10 bases agree with TRBD1. The V gene end was trimmed by 5 bases and the J gene end by 5 bases; junction bases not matched to a gene: 6. Germline V gene data show CDR1 as SGHTA and CDR2 as FQGNSA. The CDR3 contains 15 residues.

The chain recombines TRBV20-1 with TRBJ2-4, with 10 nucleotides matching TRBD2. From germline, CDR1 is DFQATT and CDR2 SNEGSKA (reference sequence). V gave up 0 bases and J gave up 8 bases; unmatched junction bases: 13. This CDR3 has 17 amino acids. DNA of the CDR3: TGCAGTGCTAGAGATCAGAGCGGGAGGGGTGGGATAGACATTCAGTACTTC. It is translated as CSARDQSGRGGIDIQYF.

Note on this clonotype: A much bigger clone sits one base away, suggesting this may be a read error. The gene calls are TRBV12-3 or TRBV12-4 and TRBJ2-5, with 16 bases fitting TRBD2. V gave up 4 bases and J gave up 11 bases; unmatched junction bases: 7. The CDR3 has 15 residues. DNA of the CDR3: TGTGCCAGCAGTTCGGGACTAGCGGGGGGGGATGAGCAGTACTTC. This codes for CASSSGLAGGDEQYF.

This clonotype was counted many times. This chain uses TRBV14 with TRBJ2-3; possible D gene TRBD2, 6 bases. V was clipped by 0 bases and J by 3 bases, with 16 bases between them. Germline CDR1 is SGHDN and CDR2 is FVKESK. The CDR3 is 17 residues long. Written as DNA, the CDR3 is TGTGCCAGCAGCCAAGAAAGGAGGGGTAGAAGGACAGATACGCAGTATTTT. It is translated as CASSQERRGRRTDTQYF.

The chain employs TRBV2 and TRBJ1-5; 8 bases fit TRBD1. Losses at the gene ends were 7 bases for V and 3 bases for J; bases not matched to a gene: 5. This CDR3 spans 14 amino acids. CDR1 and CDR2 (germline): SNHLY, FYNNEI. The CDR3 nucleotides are TGTGCCAGCAACAGGGGGGCGAACAATCAGCCCCAGCATTTT. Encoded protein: CASNRGANNQPQHF.

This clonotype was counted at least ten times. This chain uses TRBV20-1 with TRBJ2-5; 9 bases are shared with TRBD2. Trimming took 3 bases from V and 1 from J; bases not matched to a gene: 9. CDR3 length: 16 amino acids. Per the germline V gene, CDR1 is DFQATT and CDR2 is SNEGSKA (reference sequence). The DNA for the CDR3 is TGCAGTGCTAGTAACCAGCTAGCGGGGTTCCAAGAGACCCAGTACTTC. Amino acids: CSASNQLAGFQETQYF.

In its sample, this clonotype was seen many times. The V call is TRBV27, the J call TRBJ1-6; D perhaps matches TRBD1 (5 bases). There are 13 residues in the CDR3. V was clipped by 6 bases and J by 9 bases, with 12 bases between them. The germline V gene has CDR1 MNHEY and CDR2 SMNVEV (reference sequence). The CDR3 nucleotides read TGTGCCAGCAGCCGGTCAGGGTTTTCACCCCTCCACTTT. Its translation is CASSRSGFSPLHF.

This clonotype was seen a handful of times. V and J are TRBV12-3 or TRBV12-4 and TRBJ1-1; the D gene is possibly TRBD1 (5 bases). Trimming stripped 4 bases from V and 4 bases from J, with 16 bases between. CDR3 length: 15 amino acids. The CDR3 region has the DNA TGTGCCAGCAGTTCCCGGGACCTCATGATCACTGAAGCTTTCTTT. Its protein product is CASSSRDLMITEAFF.

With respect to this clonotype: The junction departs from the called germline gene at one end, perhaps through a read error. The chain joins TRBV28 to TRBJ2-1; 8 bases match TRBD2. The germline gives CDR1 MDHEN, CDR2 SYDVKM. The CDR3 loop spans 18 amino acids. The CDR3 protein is CAGSFPKSGGSSYNEQFF. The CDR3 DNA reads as TGTGCCGGCAGTTTCCCTAAAAGCGGGGGAAGCTCCTACAATGAGCAGTTCTTC.